A single sample is the source of the 4 T cell receptor beta chains below, sequenced in a study of control samples from healthy donors and cancer patients. Using immunoSEQ multiplex PCR, the repertoire was profiled, and TCRdb retains in-frame clones only, with some absent. Of some 120,000 clones in the sample, about 95% were seen once. The sample taken for sequencing was blood. These receptors all stem from a man under 40 in good health.

The chain couples TRBV27 to TRBJ1-1; 10 positions match TRBD1. Germline-derived CDR1 and CDR2 are MNHEY and SMNVEV (reference sequence). With 3 bases clipped from V and 3 bases from J, the junction kept 4 bases outside the gene matches. The CDR3 is 15 amino acids. This CDR3 reads CASSFGTGVDTEAFF. As DNA, the CDR3 is TGTGCCAGCAGTTTCGGGACAGGGGTTGACACTGAAGCTTTCTTT.

The V gene is TRBV9, the J gene TRBJ2-3; D ambiguous. V was trimmed by 0 bases and J by 2 bases, leaving 7 bases between them. Germline V gene lookup returns CDR1 SGDLS and CDR2 YYNGEE. This CDR3 is built from 14 residues. The CDR3 sequence is CASSVGHATDTQYF. The CDR3 DNA is TGTGCCAGCAGCGTAGGTCACGCCACAGATACGCAGTATTTT. The full variable domain, completed using reference TRBV9 and TRBJ2-3, is DSGVTQTPKHLITATGQRVTLRCSPRSGDLSVYWYQQSLDQGLQFLIQYYNGEERAKGNILERFSAQQFPDLHSELNLSSLELGDSALYFCASSVGHATDTQYFGPGTRLTVL.

This chain links TRBV11-2 with TRBJ2-5; 12 bases line up with TRBD1. CDR3 length: 15 amino acids. V gave up 6 bases and J gave up 4 bases; unmatched junction bases: 6. Germline CDR1 and CDR2: SGHAT and FQNNGV. CDR3 coding DNA: TGTGCCAGCAGATCCGGGACAGGGGGCGTAGAGACCCAGTACTTC. Encoded protein: CASRSGTGGVETQYF.

This clone was counted once. The V call is TRBV2, the J call TRBJ1-2; D unclear. The CDR3 consists of 11 residues. Trimming removed 4 bases at V and 2 bases at J, with 2 bases between. Looked up from germline, CDR1 is SNHLY and CDR2 is FYNNEI. CDR3 residues: CASSANYGYTF. In DNA, the CDR3 is TGTGCCAGCAGTGCCAACTATGGCTACACCTTC.